This entry features one T cell receptor beta chain sequence. CDR1 is MGHRA and CDR2 is YSYEKL in the germline V gene. This CDR3 has 17 amino acids. V was pared by 4 bases and J by 4 bases, with 12 bases of the junction left unmatched. Assay used: immunoSEQ multiplex PCR; TCRdb lists only in-frame clones, some missing. Counted here are some 1.5 million clones, approximately 98% occurring once; the ten biggest clones make up 0.4% to 0.45%. The entry originates in a study of shared clonotypes between healthy human individuals. The sequence was obtained from a man aged 25-40 years in good health. The chain joins TRBV4-1 to TRBJ1-5; 8 nucleotides match TRBD1. The sample consisted of naive CD4+ T cells sorted from blood. Indicated subset: CD45RA+ positively selected. The CDR3, as DNA: TGCGCCAGCAGCCTCCATGGTGGACAGGGAGCGAATCAGCCCCAGCATTTT. Amino acids: CASSLHGGQGANQPQHF.